Included here is one TCR beta chain sequence, with context. The data belong to a study of blood T cell repertoires in COVID-19. Overall study context: Acute and convalescent COVID-19 specimens originated in the United States, Italy and Spain. T cells, B-cell-depleted T cells, or PBMCs supplied cDNA or gDNA.

The germline gives CDR1 GTSNPN, CDR2 SVGIG (reference sequence). The ends lost 0 bases at V and 9 bases at J; junction bases unmatched: 8. The CDR3 covers 15 residues. Assay: immunoSEQ multiplex PCR; the TCRdb copy retains only in-frame clones and omits some. The sample yields 150,000 to 200,000 clones, around three quarters seen once. This TCR came from a man aged 60 to 69 with acute or convalescent COVID-19. Specimen: peripheral blood. V is TRBV30 and J is TRBJ1-5, with TRBD1 matching over 10 bases. Here the CDR3 reads CAWSVRDRGSSPQHF. As DNA, the CDR3 is TGTGCCTGGAGTGTAAGGGACAGGGGTTCATCGCCCCAGCATTTT.